This T cell receptor (beta chain) was obtained from a study of blood T cell repertoires in COVID-19 (TCRdb year 2020). For the wider study: Samples covering the acute and convalescent phases of COVID-19 were provided by collaborators in the United States, Italy and Spain. The material from the prospective study consisted of cDNA or gDNA derived from T cells, B-cell-depleted T cells, or PBMCs. Deeply sampled blood TCRbeta repertoires from subjects exposed to, actively infected with, or recovered from COVID-19 were included in the dataset. A freely available public database, intended as a resource for researchers studying the immune response to SARS-CoV-2, is where the repertoires were released. Samples were obtained from the ongoing ImmuneRACE study (first 160 participants) and from about 1,300 subjects provided by 6 global collaborators. The sample metadata nearly always contained a de-identified subject ID, COVID-19 status, age in years and sex. Where available, HLA class I and class II types were obtained from metadata supplied by the sample provider rather than from assay-based typing. What the study reported, not specific to this receptor: The quantity of clinical and demographic metadata differed by source and by participant and was supplied without curation.

Germline trimming amounts to 4 bases on V and 6 bases on J, with 8 as the count of junction bases outside the gene matches. Its CDR3 holds 16 amino acids, cysteine through phenylalanine. The kept DNA is CDR3 alone, 48 bases in frame from the first base. Sequences SGHTA (CDR1) and FQGNSA (CDR2) are obtained from the germline V gene. Note on this clone: The target of this receptor is not known. No quality values exist for individual bases; no much larger clone is one base distant.

The immunoSEQ Assay, a bias-controlled multiplex PCR, was used to amplify TCRbeta CDR3 regions from genomic DNA. Processing in the source paper ran as follows. The number of nucleated cells in each sample was estimated by amplification of reference gene primers within the assay. To quantify the absolute abundance of each unique TCRbeta CDR3 rearrangement, sequence reads were collapsed and filtered. For each sample, productive Simpson clonality was calculated as the square root of Simpson's diversity index over productive rearrangements. TCRdb took over this immuneACCESS table, retaining in-frame rearrangements with V and J assigned. Such tables are incomplete; in checked studies, under half of the missing clones stem from an unresolved V gene, and the remainder is unexplained. D and trimming were read from the DNA, whereas the V and J calls and clone size are those reported in that table. This sample comprises about 160,000 clones, roughly nine tenths of them detected only once. Of the sample, more than 3% falls within the top ten clones.

The collaborating institutions used their own protocols to collect whole blood in K2EDTA tubes. Collaborator samples were shipped for TCRbeta analysis as frozen whole blood, isolated PBMCs, or DNA extracted from either sample type. Sample: peripheral blood. The rearrangement combines TRBV7-2 with TRBJ2-2; 10 central bases correspond to TRBD2. The receptor was derived from a woman in her 70s with acute or convalescent COVID-19. CDR3 reads: CASSYQAGGASGELFF. The DNA reads TGTGCCAGCAGCTACCAAGCGGGGGGGGCTTCCGGGGAGCTGTTTTTT.